The rows below give T cell receptor beta chains drawn from one sample of a study of sequential checkpoint blockade in melanoma. Generated by immunoSEQ multiplex PCR, the TCRdb table keeps only in-frame clones and is missing some. The sample shows 15,000 or so clones, more than 60% of them seen only once. Sequencing used CD8+ T cells sorted from blood (inferred from file names), obtained from a patient given nivolumab and ipilimumab in sequence. These receptors were collected from a human donor with melanoma. Each CDR3 is given with its conserved first and last residue. The D gene is left open where the match is weak. Clone size is shown for a subset of rows, as once, few, many or a class of expanded clone.

cdr3_length j_call d_call v_call clone_size cdr3_aa cdr3_nt
13 TRBJ2-3 . TRBV9 few CASSVGSGDTQYF TGTGCCAGCAGCGTAGGGAGCGGAGATACGCAGTATTTT
10 TRBJ1-2 . TRBV23-1 medium-sized CAGDNYGYTF TGCGCCGGAGATAACTATGGCTACACCTTC
13 TRBJ1-1 . TRBV27 few CASSPTGQRETFF TGTGCCAGCAGTCCTACGGGACAACGGGAAACTTTCTTT
18 TRBJ2-3 TRBD2 TRBV9 . CASSANPASGGATDTQYF TGTGCCAGCAGCGCCAACCCCGCTAGCGGGGGGGCAACAGATACGCAGTATTTT
14 TRBJ2-5 TRBD1 TRBV4-1 . CASSTGQGEETQYF TGCGCCAGCAGCACCGGACAGGGCGAAGAGACCCAGTACTTC
13 TRBJ2-5 . TRBV7-8 few CASRQDPQETQYF TGTGCCAGCAGACAGGACCCGCAAGAGACCCAGTACTTC
15 TRBJ2-1 TRBD2 TRBV11-2 few CASSHTSGGAPEQFF TGTGCCAGCAGCCATACTAGCGGGGGGGCACCTGAGCAGTTCTTC
12 TRBJ1-4 . TRBV2 . CASTQGREKLFF TGTGCCAGCACCCAGGGGCGTGAAAAACTGTTTTTT
18 TRBJ2-7 . TRBV19 . CASSSFLGAEGYSYEQYF TGTGCCAGTAGTTCGTTCTTGGGGGCAGAGGGCTACTCCTACGAGCAGTACTTC
15 TRBJ2-7 TRBD1 TRBV5-1 . CASSTRDRPTYEQYF TGCGCCAGCAGTACACGGGACAGGCCGACCTACGAGCAGTACTTC
20 TRBJ2-3 . TRBV4-3 . CASSQEFVSGNNLPTDTQYF TGCGCCAGCAGCCAAGAATTTGTGAGCGGAAACAATCTCCCCACAGATACGCAGTATTTT
15 TRBJ2-1 TRBD2 TRBV6-6 . CASSYVGGGLNEQFF TGTGCCAGCAGTTACGTCGGGGGGGGCCTGAATGAGCAGTTCTTC
13 TRBJ2-2 . TRBV6-1 few CASISVYTGELFF TGTGCCAGCATCTCGGTTTACACCGGGGAGCTGTTTTTT
13 TRBJ1-4 . TRBV4-3 medium-sized CASSQDQGWELFF TGCGCCAGCAGCCAAGATCAGGGCTGGGAACTGTTTTTT
14 TRBJ1-1 TRBD1 TRBV7-3 . CASSLGTGETEAFF TGTGCCAGCAGCTTAGGGACAGGGGAGACTGAAGCTTTCTTT
16 TRBJ1-6 . TRBV5-1 . CASSFIQGVGDSPLHF TGCGCCAGCAGCTTTATACAGGGAGTCGGCGATTCACCCCTCCACTTT
16 TRBJ2-1 TRBD1 TRBV4-1 few CASSLTGTGDYNEQFF TGCGCCAGCAGCCTCACAGGGACAGGTGATTACAATGAGCAGTTCTTC
17 TRBJ2-2 TRBD2 TRBV4-3 . CASSRLSGGPNTGELFF TGCGCCAGCAGCCGCCTTAGCGGGGGGCCGAACACCGGGGAGCTGTTTTTT
16 TRBJ2-7 TRBD2 TRBV4-3 . CASSQDLLAGEDEQYF TGCGCCAGCAGCCAAGATCTGCTAGCGGGGGAGGACGAGCAGTACTTC
14 TRBJ2-5 TRBD2 TRBV7-2 many CASRKGLAQETQYF TGTGCCAGCAGGAAAGGACTAGCGCAAGAGACCCAGTACTTC
13 TRBJ2-2 . TRBV9 . CASSSEGNGELFF TGTGCCAGCAGCTCGGAGGGGAACGGGGAGCTGTTTTTT
14 TRBJ1-5 . TRBV19 . CASSIPREIQPQHF TGTGCCAGTAGTATTCCCCGGGAGATCCAGCCCCAGCATTTT
14 TRBJ2-1 . TRBV5-6 . CASSLGAGWNEQFF TGTGCCAGCAGCTTGGGGGCAGGCTGGAATGAGCAGTTCTTC
21 TRBJ2-5 TRBD1 TRBV2 few CASSDKPDRASNSFYQETQYF TGTGCCAGCAGCGATAAACCGGACAGGGCCTCAAATTCTTTTTACCAAGAGACCCAGTACTTC
15 TRBJ1-1 . TRBV30 . CAWSPGGGHDTEAFF TGTGCCTGGAGTCCCGGTGGAGGTCACGATACGGAAGCTTTCTTT
12 TRBJ2-1 . TRBV6-5 . CASSVVPREQFF TGTGCCAGCAGTGTAGTCCCGCGTGAGCAGTTCTTC
14 TRBJ2-1 TRBD1 TRBV19 once CASQTGTAYNEQFF TGTGCCAGCCAAACCGGGACAGCCTACAATGAGCAGTTCTTC
15 TRBJ2-1 . TRBV9 . CASSVVGSIYNEQFF TGTGCCAGCAGCGTAGTTGGGAGCATTTACAATGAGCAGTTCTTC
14 TRBJ1-3 . TRBV9 once CASSAQGTGNTIYF TGTGCCAGCAGCGCCCAGGGTACTGGAAACACCATATATTTT
11 TRBJ2-1 . TRBV2 . CASLAGDEQFF TGTGCCAGCCTGGCAGGGGATGAGCAGTTCTTC
13 TRBJ2-7 . TRBV5-6 . CASSIGQNYEQYF TGTGCCAGCAGCATCGGACAGAACTACGAGCAGTACTTC
14 TRBJ1-2 . TRBV28 few CASCGGASAYGYTF TGTGCCAGTTGTGGGGGGGCCTCAGCTTATGGCTACACCTTC
18 TRBJ2-4 . TRBV6-1 few CASSEALGQLLAKNIQYF TGTGCCAGCAGTGAAGCGCTTGGACAGCTTCTAGCCAAAAACATTCAGTACTTC